A single sample is the source of the 25 T cell receptor beta chains below, sequenced in a study of cytomegalovirus exposure and HLA in healthy donors. PCR was performed using 60 Vbeta and 13 Jbeta primers. Clones were sequenced by immunoSEQ multiplex PCR, and TCRdb holds only the in-frame ones, with some missing. The sample gives 110,000 to 150,000 clones, approximately 80% of which show up once; 1.5% to 2% is in the top ten. What was sequenced was PBMCs. These receptors were obtained from a woman between 40 and 50 years old in good health and CMV-seronegative.

J is TRBJ1-5 and V is TRBV28, with D perhaps TRBD1 (5 bases). Germline V gene lookup returns CDR1 MDHEN and CDR2 SYDVKM. The V end was cut by 2 bases, the J end by 5 bases, with 13 bases between. The CDR3 consists of 15 residues. The CDR3 loop is CASSLVETGYQPQHF. CDR3 DNA sequence: TGTGCCAGCAGTTTAGTTGAAACAGGTTATCAGCCCCAGCATTTT.

As for this clone: Other DNA sequences within the sample encode an identical CDR3. V gene TRBV6-5 combines with J gene TRBJ1-2, with D unresolved. The V end was cut by 2 bases, the J end by 5 bases, with 9 bases between. There are 13 residues in the CDR3. Germline V CDR1 and CDR2: MNHEY, SVGAGI. CDR3: CASSYLGSYGYTF. DNA of the CDR3: TGTGCCAGCAGTTACCTCGGTTCTTATGGCTACACCTTC.

J is TRBJ1-6 and V is TRBV19; possible D gene TRBD1, 5 bases. In germline, CDR1 is LNHDA, CDR2 SQIVND (reference sequence). CDR3 size: 14 residues. The V end lost 9 bases, the J end lost 7 bases, and 16 bases lay between the germline ends. The CDR3 DNA reads as TGTGCCAGCGGAAACGACAGAAGCAATTCACCCCTCCACTTT. Translated, it gives CASGNDRSNSPLHF.

There are a few counts of this clone. The CDR3 nucleotides are TGTGCCAGCAGCTTGGGGGACAGGGGGATGGGAGAGCAGTACTTC. Translated, it gives CASSLGDRGMGEQYF. The J gene is TRBJ2-7, the V gene TRBV5-6; 11 bases fit TRBD1. The J segment lost 7 bases and the V segment lost 0 bases, leaving 6 bases of the junction unmatched. CDR1 and CDR2 (germline): SGHDT, YYEEEE. The length of the CDR3 is 15 residues. The complete variable domain, with remaining parts taken from reference TRBV5-6 and TRBJ2-7, reads DAGVTQSPTHLIKTRGQQVTLRCSPKSGHDTVSWYQQALGQGPQFIFQYYEEEERQRGNFPDRFSGHQFPNYSSELNVNALLLGDSALYLCASSLGDRGMGEQYFGPGTRLTVT.

This chain links TRBV11-1 with TRBJ1-1, with D possibly TRBD1 on 5 matching bases. Trimming removed 3 bases from V and 10 bases from J, with 18 bases in between. Germline V lookup: CDR1 SGHAT, CDR2 FQDESV (reference sequence). This CDR3 comprises 14 residues. The CDR3 region has the DNA TGTGCCAGCAGCTTTGGGCAGGGAAGGCCTGCAGCTTTCTTT. Protein product: CASSFGQGRPAAFF.

The gene calls are TRBV6-6 and TRBJ1-3; D call uncertain. The V end lost 3 bases, the J end lost 2 bases, and 5 bases lay between the germline ends. Germline V lookup: CDR1 MNHNY, CDR2 SVGAGI (reference sequence). This CDR3 spans 13 amino acids. Here the CDR3 reads CASSYLPGNTIYF. The CDR3 DNA is TGTGCCAGCAGTTATCTACCTGGAAACACCATATATTTT.

The chain carries TRBV11-2 and TRBJ2-7; D ambiguous. V shed 0 bases and J shed 3 bases, with 6 bases lying between them. The CDR3 loop spans 13 amino acids. Germline CDR1 and CDR2: SGHAT and FQNNGV. As DNA, the CDR3 is TGTGCCAGCAGCTTAGACCCTAACTACGAGCAGTACTTC. It yields the protein CASSLDPNYEQYF.

The rearrangement joins TRBV27 to TRBJ2-5; maybe TRBD1 (5 bases). With the DNA end fitting TRBJ2-7 better, the J assignment may be wrong. The CDR3 covers 14 residues. Germline V gives CDR1 MNHEY, CDR2 SMNVEV (reference sequence). The chain's CDR3 is CASSGHRSSYEQYF. CDR3 DNA: TGTGCCAGCAGTGGACACCGAAGCTCCTACGAGCAGTACTTC.

The gene calls are TRBV5-1 and TRBJ1-1, with D tentatively TRBD1 (6 bases). The length of the CDR3 is 15 residues. The germline gives CDR1 SGHRS, CDR2 YFSETQ. Trimming left V 4 bases short and J 2 bases short, with 15 bases between. The DNA for the CDR3 is TGCGCCAGCAGCCATCCGGGACAAGGTAACACTGAAGCTTTCTTT. Translated: CASSHPGQGNTEAFF.

This clone has at least ten counts. The chain is built from TRBV29-1 and TRBJ1-1; D may be TRBD1 (5 bases). V shed 5 bases and J shed 0 bases, with 13 bases lying between them. Germline V gene data show CDR1 as SQVTM and CDR2 as ANQGSEA. The CDR3 has 14 residues. This chain's CDR3 is CSVIRGGVNTEAFF. The CDR3 DNA sequence: TGCAGCGTTATCCGGGGAGGGGTGAACACTGAAGCTTTCTTT.

V is TRBV5-4 and J is TRBJ2-1, with 10 bases lining up with TRBD1. With V trimmed by 5 bases and J by 6 bases, 8 bases remained unmatched. Germline CDR1 SGHNT, CDR2 YYREEE (reference sequence). The CDR3 sequence is 15 residues long. CDR3 amino acids: CASSQGTGVSNEQFF. The CDR3 bases are TGTGCCAGCAGTCAGGGGACAGGGGTTAGCAATGAGCAGTTCTTC.

This clone was detected many times. V usage is TRBV30 and J usage is TRBJ1-4; D not certain. Germline V lookup: CDR1 GTSNPN, CDR2 SVGIG (reference sequence). The CDR3 runs 15 residues. Trimming pared 2 bases from V and 1 base from J, leaving 11 bases between. The CDR3 DNA reads TGTGCCTGGAGTCAGCTTAGCCGAACTAATGAAAAACTGTTTTTT. It codes for CAWSQLSRTNEKLFF.

This clone has a handful of counts. This chain uses TRBV5-1 with TRBJ1-1, with 8 nucleotides matching TRBD1. This CDR3 comprises 16 residues. With 4 bases clipped from V and 3 bases from J, the junction kept 11 bases outside the gene matches. The germline V gene encodes CDR1 SGHRS and CDR2 YFSETQ. The CDR3 loop reads CASSPTGQGWDTEAFF. The CDR3 DNA sequence: TGCGCCAGCAGCCCGACTGGACAGGGCTGGGACACTGAAGCTTTCTTT.

The genes are TRBV18 and TRBJ2-7; 8 bases match TRBD1. Trimming took 2 bases from V and 4 from J; bases not matched to a gene: 4. The CDR3 has 14 residues. The V gene's germline CDR1 is KGHSH and CDR2 LQKENI. The CDR3 spells CASSPAGQEYEQYF. The CDR3 region has the DNA TGTGCCAGCTCACCAGCGGGACAGGAGTACGAGCAGTACTTC.

DNA of the CDR3: TGCGCCAGCAGCTTGGAGGCCCCCGGCAGGGAAGTTTGCGAGCAGTACTTC. It encodes CASSLEAPGREVCEQYF. The V gene is TRBV5-1, the J gene TRBJ2-7; D is perhaps TRBD1 (5 bases). CDR3 length equals 17 residues. V lost 0 bases and J lost 6, with 22 bases in between. From germline, CDR1 is SGHRS and CDR2 YFSETQ.

As concerns this clone: A junction end diverges from the germline sequence, so it may reflect a read error. V gene TRBV7-9 combines with J gene TRBJ2-7; 10 nucleotides agree with TRBD1. Germline V gives CDR1 SEHNR, CDR2 FQNEAQ (reference sequence). The CDR3 runs to 14 residues. This CDR3 reads CSSSQGQGWVEQYF. The CDR3 DNA reads TGTTCCAGCAGCCAGGGACAGGGGTGGGTCGAGCAGTACTTC. Supplemented by reference TRBV7-9 and TRBJ2-7, the full variable domain reads DTGVSQNPRHKITKRGQNVTFRCDPISEHNRLYWYRQTLGQGPEFLTYFQNEAQLEKSRLLSDRFSAERPKGSFSTLEIQRTEQGDSAMYLCSSSQGQGWVEQYFGPGTRLTVT.

The V gene is TRBV18, the J gene TRBJ2-3, with D hard to call. Germline V gives CDR1 KGHSH, CDR2 LQKENI. With 3 bases removed from V and 6 bases from J, the gap between germline ends came to 4 bases. The CDR3 totals 11 residues. DNA of the CDR3: TGTGCCAGCTCACCCCGGGATACGCAGTATTTT. Translated: CASSPRDTQYF.

This rearrangement joins TRBV5-5 to TRBJ1-3; 10 positions agree with TRBD1. Per the germline V gene, CDR1 is SGHKS and CDR2 is YYEKEE (reference sequence). The CDR3 is 14 amino acids. The ends lost 3 bases at V and 4 bases at J; junction bases unmatched: 1. The chain's CDR3 is CASSWGQGGNTIYF. The CDR3 coding sequence is TGTGCCAGCAGCTGGGGACAGGGGGGAAACACCATATATTTT.

The V gene is TRBV11-2, the J gene TRBJ2-1; a possible D gene is TRBD2 (5 bases). Germline lookup yields CDR1 SGHAT and CDR2 FQNNGV. V lost 4 bases to trimming and J lost 2 bases, with 12 bases between them. This CDR3 contains 15 residues. Written as DNA, the CDR3 is TGTGCCAGCAGCTCCGGGATCATCACCTACAATGAGCAGTTCTTC. This sequence encodes CASSSGIITYNEQFF.

The chain links TRBV28 to TRBJ1-3; D is perhaps TRBD1 (5 bases). Germline CDR1 and CDR2: MDHEN and SYDVKM. The V gene lost 5 bases and the J gene lost 0 bases, with 14 bases spanning the gap. The CDR3 totals 16 residues. CDR3 region: CASSPRGEYSGNTIYF. DNA of the CDR3: TGTGCCAGCAGTCCCCGGGGGGAATACTCTGGAAACACCATATATTTT.

The rearrangement uses TRBV27 and TRBJ2-7, with D hard to call. Between the trimmed V and J ends, which lost 2 bases and 3 bases, there was a span of 8 bases. The CDR3 spans 13 residues. Germline V gene sequence: CDR1 MNHEY, CDR2 SMNVEV (reference sequence). The CDR3, as DNA: TGTGCCAGCAGTTTACGGTTAGACTACGAGCAGTACTTC. It is translated as CASSLRLDYEQYF.

The chain is built from TRBV27 and TRBJ2-7; possible D gene TRBD2, 5 bases. Germline loops: CDR1 MNHEY, CDR2 SMNVEV (reference sequence). V lost 0 bases, J lost 3 bases, and 6 bases lay in between. This CDR3 has 13 amino acids. The CDR3 region has the DNA TGTGCCAGCAGTTTATCCGGGAACTACGAGCAGTACTTC. Translated, it gives CASSLSGNYEQYF.

The chain carries TRBV11-3 and TRBJ2-1; TRBD2 matches at 9 bases. From germline, CDR1 is SGHNT and CDR2 YENEEA. J gave up 7 bases and V 0 bases, and 13 bases lay outside the gene matches. The CDR3 contains 18 residues. The CDR3 region has the DNA TGTGCCAGCAGCTTAGATCAGGGAGGTAGCGGGAGTCTTAATGAGCAGTTCTTC. Its translation is CASSLDQGGSGSLNEQFF.

The chain links TRBV5-1 to TRBJ2-1, with TRBD1 matching over 9 bases. Unmatched junction bases numbered 8, after V lost 3 bases and J lost 7 bases. In germline, CDR1 is SGHRS, CDR2 YFSETQ. The CDR3 runs to 15 residues. The CDR3 bases are TGCGCCAGCAGCTCGGGACAGGGTTTTGGGAATGAGCAGTTCTTC. Translation: CASSSGQGFGNEQFF.

This clone appeared a few times. The rearrangement links TRBV4-1 to TRBJ1-2, with 8 bases lining up with TRBD1. The CDR3 extends over 15 amino acids. V gave up 5 bases and J gave up 6 bases; unmatched junction bases: 11. The germline V gene has CDR1 MGHRA and CDR2 YSYEKL. The CDR3 DNA reads as TGCGCCAGCAGCAATCCTGCAGGGGGCGAGAATGGCTACACCTTC. Translated: CASSNPAGGENGYTF.